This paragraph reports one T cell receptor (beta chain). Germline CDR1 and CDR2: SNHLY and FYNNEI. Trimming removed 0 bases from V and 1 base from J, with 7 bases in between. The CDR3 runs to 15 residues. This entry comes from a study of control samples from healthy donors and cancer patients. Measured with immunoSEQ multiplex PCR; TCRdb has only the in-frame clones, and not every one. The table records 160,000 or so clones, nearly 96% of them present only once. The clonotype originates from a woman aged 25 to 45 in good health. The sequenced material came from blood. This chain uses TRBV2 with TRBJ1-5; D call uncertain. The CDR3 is CASSEARGSNQPQHF. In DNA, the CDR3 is TGTGCCAGCAGTGAAGCACGAGGGAGCAATCAGCCCCAGCATTTT.